The 8 T cell receptor beta chains in this list originate from one sample, sequenced in a study of CD8 T cells in Susac syndrome. Random hexamers were used to reverse transcribe an amount of roughly 0.45 to 1 ug RNA. Using its own MiXCR run on the immunoSEQ multiplex PCR reads, TCRdb lists one record per CDR3 protein. The table has some 170,000 distinct CDR3 sequences, over 85% seen once. Sequenced sample: CD4+ T cells from PBMCs. The receptors were gathered from a human donor in good health.

The CDR3 DNA is TGTGCCAGCAGCCAATCTGGGTCTAACTATGGCTACACCTTC. Its translation is CASSQSGSNYGYTF. V and J are TRBV3-1 and TRBJ1-2; D is ambiguous. The CDR3 has 14 residues. The germline V gene has CDR1 LGHDT and CDR2 YNNKEL (reference sequence). Trimming cost V 2 bases and J 0 bases, with 7 bases left between them. The complete variable domain, with remaining parts taken from reference TRBV3-1 and TRBJ1-2, reads DTAVSQTPKYLVTQMGNDKSIKCEQNLGHDTMYWYKQDSKKFLKIMFSYNNKELIINETVPNRFSPKSPDKAHLNLHINSLELGDSAVYFCASSQSGSNYGYTFGSGTRLTVV.

This chain connects TRBV24-1 to TRBJ2-3, with 8 positions matching TRBD1. The V gene end was trimmed by 4 bases and the J gene end by 4 bases; junction bases not matched to a gene: 3. Germline V CDR1 and CDR2: KGHDR, SFDVKD. This CDR3 region has 14 residues. The DNA for the CDR3 is TGTGCCACCAGTGAACCAGGGGGCTCAGATACGCAGTATTTT. This sequence encodes CATSEPGGSDTQYF.

This clonotype was detected a few times. The chain has TRBV12-3 or TRBV12-4 and TRBJ2-6, with no clear D. The CDR3 consists of 13 residues. Trimming stripped 1 base from V and 4 bases from J, with 2 bases between. The CDR3, as DNA: TGTGCCAGCAGTTTAGGCGGGGCCAACGTCCTGACTTTC. Protein product: CASSLGGANVLTF.

The rearrangement joins TRBV15 to TRBJ2-5; no clear D. CDR3 length equals 15 residues. Trimming pared 0 bases from V and 1 base from J, leaving 9 bases between. Germline V gene sequence: CDR1 LNHNV, CDR2 YYDKDF (reference sequence). CDR3 in DNA: TGTGCCACCAGCAGAGATAACAGCTTCCAAGAGACCCAGTACTTC. Amino acids: CATSRDNSFQETQYF.

V gene TRBV28 combines with J gene TRBJ1-4; D is uncertain. Per germline, CDR1 MDHEN and CDR2 SYDVKM. CDR3 length equals 14 residues. V lost 8 bases and J lost 4, with 14 bases in between. The CDR3 nucleotides read TGTGCCAGCGGGCAGTTCGAGGGTAATGAAAAACTGTTTTTT. It encodes CASGQFEGNEKLFF. The entire variable domain, with the rest obtained from reference TRBV28 and TRBJ1-4, is as follows: DVKVTQSSRYLVKRTGEKVFLECVQDMDHENMFWYRQDPGLGLRLIYFSYDVKMKEKGDIPEGYSVSREKKERFSLILESASTNQTSMYLCASGQFEGNEKLFFGSGTQLSVL.

This sequence joins TRBV3-1 and TRBJ2-3; tentatively, D is TRBD2 (6 bases). Trimming pared 1 base from V and 1 base from J, leaving 15 bases between. CDR1 is LGHDT, CDR2 YNNKEL, per germline (reference sequence). This CDR3 is built from 17 residues. This chain's CDR3 is CASSQVGLGEGTDTQYF. The CDR3 coding sequence is TGTGCCAGCAGCCAAGTCGGTTTGGGGGAGGGCACAGATACGCAGTATTTT.

The V call is TRBV29-1, the J call TRBJ2-5; TRBD2 aligns across 12 bases. The CDR3 totals 15 residues. V lost 7 bases to trimming and J lost 4 bases; unmatched junction nucleotides: 10. CDR1 SQVTM and CDR2 ANQGSEA come from the germline V gene. CDR3 protein: CSASASGGAGETQYF. The CDR3 region has the DNA TGCAGCGCCTCCGCTAGCGGGGGGGCCGGAGAGACCCAGTACTTC.

The chain carries TRBV3-1 and TRBJ2-5; the D is unclear. Germline V gene data show CDR1 as LGHDT and CDR2 as YNNKEL (reference sequence). Trimming stripped 2 bases from V and 5 bases from J, with 12 bases between. The CDR3 contains 14 residues. The CDR3 region is CASSQTDQGETQYF. Written as DNA, the CDR3 is TGTGCCAGCAGCCAAACGGATCAAGGGGAGACCCAGTACTTC.